This TCR beta chain emerged from a study of blood T cell repertoires in COVID-19. This CDR3 is 15 amino acids long. Germline-derived CDR1 and CDR2 are LGHDT and YNNKEL (reference sequence). V lost 3 bases to trimming and J lost 2 bases, with 12 bases between them. As handled by the study authors: Counts of nucleated cells, estimated from reference gene primer amplification, were obtained. Sequencing was performed with immunoSEQ multiplex PCR; in TCRdb, only in-frame clones are kept and a portion is missing. The V and J calls and clone size come from that table; D and trimming were worked out from the DNA. Of about 14,000 clones listed, about 77% are singletons.

The chain couples TRBV3-1 (or the pseudogene TRBV3-2) to TRBJ2-3; possibly TRBD1 for D (6 bases). This sequence was found in a human donor in a cohort sampled during active COVID-19. The specimen sequenced was peripheral blood. CDR3 residues: CASSHRGQPTDTQYF. DNA for the CDR3: TGTGCCAGCAGCCATCGAGGACAGCCCACAGATACGCAGTATTTT.